The source of this TCR beta chain is a study of early T cells in non-severe SARS-CoV-2 infection. Whole-study context: The input, bulk RNA from unsorted whole blood, was sequenced, and chains were unpaired.

Germline V gene data show CDR1 as SGHDT and CDR2 as YYEEEE. The CDR3 runs 16 residues. Trimming took off 3 bases at V and 5 bases at J, with 20 bases between the two ends. Researchers tagged individual cDNA molecules with unique molecular identifiers. TCRdb fed the 5' RACE reads into MiXCR, producing one record per CDR3 protein. The sample lists about 69,000 distinct CDR3 sequences, roughly 4.9% occurring once. Findings and caveats of the study: The study's VDJdb matching favored anti-spike CD8 responses and missed private and CD4 specificities.

There are a few counts of this clonotype. What it binds is not known. Source: whole blood, taken at baseline. This TCR was recovered from an adult who was a healthcare worker with PCR-confirmed SARS-CoV-2 infection or an uninfected control (not recorded which). The donor label of this sample is uncertain. The chain is built from TRBV5-6 and TRBJ1-2, with D perhaps TRBD1 (5 bases). The CDR3 sequence: CASSSIDRDLLYGYTF. As DNA, the CDR3 is TGTGCCAGCAGCTCCATCGATAGGGACTTGCTGTATGGCTACACCTTC.